Shown below are 32 T cell receptor beta chains from a single sample sequenced in a study of blood T cell repertoires in COVID-19. Measured with immunoSEQ multiplex PCR; TCRdb has only the in-frame clones, and not every one. The sample records around 200,000 clones, around 84% being singletons. The source material was peripheral blood. Receptors were obtained from a man between 40 and 49 years old with active or convalescent COVID-19.

CDR3 DNA sequence: TGTGCCAGCAGCTTCTTGGCGGGGGGGACCGCCTACGAGCAGTACTTC. Translation: CASSFLAGGTAYEQYF. The V and J genes are TRBV5-6 and TRBJ2-7; 9 bases are shared with TRBD2. Per germline, CDR1 SGHDT and CDR2 YYEEEE. The V and J ends lost 2 bases and 2 bases, in that order; junction bases with no gene match: 8. CDR3 length equals 16 residues.

This clone was counted only a few times. The chain uses TRBV3-1 (or the pseudogene TRBV3-2) and TRBJ2-5; possibly TRBD2 for D (5 bases). V was clipped by 2 bases and J by 4 bases, with 11 bases between them. Germline V lookup: CDR1 LGHDT, CDR2 YNNKEL (reference sequence). This CDR3 is 14 amino acids long. As DNA, the CDR3 is TGTGCCAGCAGCCAAAATCCGGCGGGAGAGACCCAGTACTTC. Amino acids: CASSQNPAGETQYF.

This chain links TRBV3-1 (or the pseudogene TRBV3-2) with TRBJ2-5; TRBD1 agrees at 8 bases. Trimming took 5 bases from V and 4 from J; bases not matched to a gene: 3. The CDR3 is 13 residues long. Germline values: CDR1 LGHDT, CDR2 YNNKEL (reference sequence). The CDR3 spells CASSSTGGETQYF. CDR3 nucleotide sequence: TGTGCCAGCAGCTCTACAGGGGGAGAGACCCAGTACTTC.

CDR3 DNA sequence: TGTGCCACCAGCGCAGGGCGGAATTCACCCCTCCACTTT. Its protein product is CATSAGRNSPLHF. The gene calls are TRBV15 and TRBJ1-6; maybe TRBD1 (5 bases). The CDR3 runs to 13 residues. V gave up 5 bases and J gave up 7 bases, with 9 bases separating them. In germline, CDR1 is LNHNV, CDR2 YYDKDF (reference sequence).

The V call is TRBV2, the J call TRBJ2-7; perhaps TRBD1 as D (6 bases). The V end was cut by 5 bases, the J end by 6 bases, with 14 bases between. Germline CDR1 is SNHLY and CDR2 is FYNNEI. The CDR3 length is 13 residues. Written as DNA, the CDR3 is TGTGCCAGCAGTACAGGGCTGGGGCGCGAGCAGTACTTC. Protein sequence: CASSTGLGREQYF.

CDR3 DNA: TGTGCCAGCAGCTTAATTTCGGGCACTGAAGCTTTCTTT. Protein: CASSLISGTEAFF. The rearrangement joins TRBV7-3 to TRBJ1-1; D remains unclear. The CDR3 extends over 13 amino acids. CDR1 and CDR2 from the germline V gene are SGHTA and FQGTGA. Deletions cut 1 base from V and 4 bases from J, with 7 bases between.

The chain recombines TRBV2 with TRBJ1-1, with TRBD1 matching over 7 bases. With V trimmed by 7 bases and J by 2 bases, 4 bases remained unmatched. This CDR3 is 13 amino acids long. CDR1 and CDR2 (germline): SNHLY, FYNNEI. CDR3 bases: TGTGCCAGCATCGGACAGGTTAACACTGAAGCTTTCTTT. Protein product: CASIGQVNTEAFF.

The chain couples TRBV7-9 to TRBJ1-6; D call uncertain. Trimming left V 4 bases short and J 10 bases short, with 8 bases between. This CDR3 has 12 residues. Germline CDR1 and CDR2: SEHNR and FQNEAQ (reference sequence). In DNA, the CDR3 is TGTGCCAGCAGCTCCTCGGTATCACCCCTCCACTTT. Translation gives CASSSSVSPLHF. Combining the CDR3 with reference TRBV7-9 and TRBJ1-6 gives the whole variable domain DTGVSQNPRHKITKRGQNVTFRCDPISEHNRLYWYRQTLGQGPEFLTYFQNEAQLEKSRLLSDRFSAERPKGSFSTLEIQRTEQGDSAMYLCASSSSVSPLHFGNGTRLTVT.

The rearrangement joins TRBV2 to TRBJ1-5; 8 bases align to TRBD1. The CDR3 loop spans 15 amino acids. CDR1 is SNHLY and CDR2 is FYNNEI in the germline V gene. The V gene end was trimmed by 6 bases and the J gene end by 7 bases; junction bases not matched to a gene: 11. The CDR3 bases are TGTGCCAGCAGGAGAGACAGGGGCCCTAGCCAGCCCCAGCATTTT. Residues: CASRRDRGPSQPQHF.

V gene TRBV28 combines with J gene TRBJ2-6, with 8 bases aligning to TRBD1. CDR1 and CDR2 (germline): MDHEN, SYDVKM. V gave up 8 bases and J gave up 7 bases; unmatched junction bases: 7. This CDR3 region has 14 residues. The CDR3 reads CASSDRGIANVLTF. CDR3 nucleotide sequence: TGTGCCAGCTCCGACAGGGGAATTGCCAACGTCCTGACTTTC.

The CDR3 DNA sequence: TGTGCCAGCAACACCGGGACAGGGAATGAAAAACTGTTTTTT. Translation: CASNTGTGNEKLFF. The chain joins TRBV25-1 to TRBJ1-4; 9 nucleotides align to TRBD1. This CDR3 spans 14 amino acids. J gave up 5 bases and V 7 bases, and 5 bases lay outside the gene matches. Germline V gene data show CDR1 as MGHDK and CDR2 as SYGVNS.

The chain employs TRBV3-1 (or the pseudogene TRBV3-2) and TRBJ2-5; D not resolved. Trimming shortened V by 0 bases and J by 2 bases, and 13 bases separated the two germline ends. This CDR3 spans 16 amino acids. CDR1 and CDR2 from the germline V gene are LGHDT and YNNKEL (reference sequence). The CDR3 DNA follows: TGTGCCAGCAGCCAAGAGGGCACAGTTCAACAAGAGACCCAGTACTTC. It codes for CASSQEGTVQQETQYF.

The V and J genes are TRBV11-3 and TRBJ2-7; possibly TRBD2 for D (5 bases). Germline V gene lookup returns CDR1 SGHNT and CDR2 YENEEA. Trimming left V 3 bases short and J 2 bases short, with 11 bases between. CDR3 length equals 14 residues. CDR3 residues: CASSLAGPTYEQYF. The CDR3 DNA reads TGTGCCAGCAGCTTGGCGGGCCCGACCTACGAGCAGTACTTC.

The chain recombines TRBV4-1 with TRBJ1-4, with D maybe TRBD1 (6 bases). In germline, CDR1 is MGHRA, CDR2 YSYEKL. CDR3 size: 16 residues. V was shortened by 0 bases and J by 5 bases, with 13 bases between the two germline ends. CDR3 bases: TGCGCCAGCAGCCAAGAACCAGCAGGGGCGAATGAAAAACTGTTTTTT. This codes for CASSQEPAGANEKLFF.

This sequence joins TRBV12-5 and TRBJ2-3; 10 nucleotides match TRBD2. Trimming cost V 5 bases and J 6 bases; bases outside gene matches: 11. Germline CDR1 reads LGHNT; CDR2 reads FRNRAP. The length of the CDR3 is 16 residues. For the CDR3, the DNA is TGTGCTAGTGGTCCCGAGTGGGAGCGGGGGGGGGATACGCAGTATTTT. Its translation is CASGPEWERGGDTQYF.

V and J are TRBV5-5 and TRBJ1-5; TRBD1 might be the D (5 bases). The CDR3 is 13 amino acids. Germline V CDR1 and CDR2: SGHKS, YYEKEE (reference sequence). The V gene lost 2 bases and the J gene lost 4 bases, with 7 bases spanning the gap. Written as DNA, the CDR3 is TGTGCCAGCAGCTTTCGGGGGAATCAGCCCCAGCATTTT. Amino acids: CASSFRGNQPQHF.

The chain combines TRBV10-1 with TRBJ2-7; TRBD2 is a possible D gene (5 bases). With 8 bases removed from V and 0 bases from J, the gap between germline ends came to 14 bases. Germline CDR1 is WNHNN and CDR2 is SYGVQD (reference sequence). The CDR3 runs 14 residues. CDR3 sequence: CASRGPLSSYEQYF. The CDR3 bases are TGCGCCAGCCGGGGTCCTCTGAGCTCCTACGAGCAGTACTTC.

The rearrangement joins TRBV24-1 to TRBJ2-5; maybe TRBD2 (7 bases). The CDR3 is made up of 15 amino acids. Germline CDR1 KGHDR, CDR2 SFDVKD. V was trimmed by 4 bases and J by 0 bases, leaving 11 bases between them. The CDR3 sequence is CATSDPRGHQETQYF. Written as DNA, the CDR3 is TGTGCCACCAGTGACCCGCGGGGGCACCAAGAGACCCAGTACTTC.

This sequence joins TRBV6-1 and TRBJ1-4; D gene ambiguous. V lost 2 bases and J 0 bases, leaving 4 bases between the germline ends. In germline, CDR1 is MNHNS, CDR2 SASEGT. The CDR3 loop spans 14 amino acids. CDR3 protein: CASSEHTTNEKLFF. CDR3 nucleotides: TGTGCCAGCAGTGAACACACAACTAATGAAAAACTGTTTTTT.

V gene TRBV19 combines with J gene TRBJ2-3; D gene unclear. Trimming took 3 bases from V and 2 from J, leaving 9 bases between them. The CDR3 has 14 residues. Germline lookup yields CDR1 LNHDA and CDR2 SQIVND (reference sequence). The CDR3 DNA sequence: TGTGCCAGTAGTATTGGTACAATCACAGATACGCAGTATTTT. Translating it yields CASSIGTITDTQYF.

In nucleotides, the CDR3 is TGTGCCAGCAGTTTTCGCCGGAGGGCAAATTCACCCCTCCACTTT. As protein: CASSFRRRANSPLHF. V gene TRBV28 combines with J gene TRBJ1-6; D is unclear. Trimming cost V 3 bases and J 7 bases, with 13 bases left between them. Germline V gene lookup returns CDR1 MDHEN and CDR2 SYDVKM. This CDR3 region has 15 residues.

The genes are TRBV2 and TRBJ1-5; tentative D call: TRBD1 (6 bases). Germline assignment: CDR1 SNHLY and CDR2 FYNNEI. The length of the CDR3 is 14 residues. Trimming cost V 4 bases and J 7 bases, with 14 bases left between them. The CDR3 DNA sequence: TGTGCCAGCAGTGGGGCAGGGGTAAGGCAGCCCCAGCATTTT. Its translation is CASSGAGVRQPQHF.

The genes are TRBV3-1 (or the pseudogene TRBV3-2) and TRBJ1-2; no firm D call. Germline CDR1 and CDR2: LGHDT and YNNKEL (reference sequence). Trimming shortened V by 3 bases and J by 4 bases, and 3 bases separated the two germline ends. The CDR3 is 11 amino acids. CDR3 sequence reads: CASSHLYGYTF. CDR3 bases: TGTGCCAGCAGCCACCTCTATGGCTACACCTTC.

The count of this clone is one. V gene TRBV6-5 combines with J gene TRBJ2-7; 8 bases map to TRBD2. This CDR3 is built from 14 residues. Unmatched junction bases numbered 11, after V lost 10 bases and J lost 3 bases. Per germline, CDR1 MNHEY and CDR2 SVGAGI. The DNA of the CDR3 is TGTGCCACTGAAGCCAGCGGGGGTATCTACGAGCAGTACTTC. This codes for CATEASGGIYEQYF.

The chain carries TRBV12-3 or TRBV12-4 and TRBJ2-5; D might be TRBD2 (6 bases). Between the trimmed V and J ends, which lost 3 bases and 5 bases, there was a span of 10 bases. The length of the CDR3 is 13 residues. This CDR3 is CASSLDYRETQYF. DNA for the CDR3: TGTGCCAGCAGTTTGGACTACAGGGAGACCCAGTACTTC.

The gene calls are TRBV28 and TRBJ1-5; D call uncertain. Germline lookup yields CDR1 MDHEN and CDR2 SYDVKM. The CDR3 totals 13 residues. Trimming stripped 2 bases from V and 7 bases from J, with 9 bases between. Here the CDR3 reads CASSLMRWQPQHF. For the CDR3, the DNA is TGTGCCAGCAGTTTAATGCGTTGGCAGCCCCAGCATTTT.

Remarks on this clone: The identical CDR3 is also encoded by other nucleotide sequences in the sample. This chain joins TRBV27 and TRBJ1-1, with 7 bases lining up with TRBD1. CDR3 length equals 14 residues. Germline V CDR1 and CDR2: MNHEY, SMNVEV (reference sequence). The V gene end was trimmed by 3 bases and the J gene end by 1 base; junction bases not matched to a gene: 2. Here the CDR3 DNA reads TGTGCCAGCAGTTTTGACAGGGAGAACACTGAAGCTTTCTTT. This sequence encodes CASSFDRENTEAFF.

The genes are TRBV28 and TRBJ1-1; TRBD1 matches 9 bases. CDR3 size: 15 residues. With V trimmed by 7 bases and J by 5 bases, 11 bases remained unmatched. CDR1 is MDHEN and CDR2 is SYDVKM in the germline V gene. The CDR3 protein is CASNPGQGLITEAFF. The CDR3 DNA is TGTGCCAGCAATCCGGGACAGGGTTTAATTACTGAAGCTTTCTTT.

This rearrangement joins TRBV18 to TRBJ1-4; D unresolved. V lost 1 base to trimming and J lost 8 bases, with 14 bases between them. Per the germline V gene, CDR1 is KGHSH and CDR2 is LQKENI. The CDR3 extends over 15 amino acids. The CDR3 region is CASSPRSPGGEKLFF. The CDR3 region has the DNA TGTGCCAGCTCACCACGGTCCCCCGGAGGGGAAAAACTGTTTTTT.

This clone was found once. The V and J genes are TRBV4-1 and TRBJ2-1, with 7 bases fitting TRBD2. CDR1 is MGHRA, CDR2 YSYEKL, per germline. CDR3 length: 16 residues. The junction had 5 bases not matched to a gene; V was cut back by 0 bases and J by 3 bases. CDR3 region: CASSQDDGLGYNEQFF. The CDR3 nucleotides read TGCGCCAGCAGCCAAGATGACGGACTAGGCTACAATGAGCAGTTCTTC.

This chain uses TRBV11-2 with TRBJ2-7; D is possibly TRBD1 (5 bases). The CDR3 sequence is 15 residues long. Trimming cost V 1 base and J 2 bases, with 12 bases left between them. Germline-derived CDR1 and CDR2 are SGHAT and FQNNGV. CDR3 amino acids: CASSLVRTQTYEQYF. For the CDR3, the DNA is TGTGCCAGCAGCTTAGTTCGGACACAGACCTACGAGCAGTACTTC. The variable domain in full, completed from reference TRBV11-2 and TRBJ2-7, reads EAGVAQSPRYKIIEKRQSVAFWCNPISGHATLYWYQQILGQGPKLLIQFQNNGVVDDSQLPKDRFSAERLKGVDSTLKIQPAKLEDSAVYLCASSLVRTQTYEQYFGPGTRLTVT.

This sequence joins TRBV5-4 and TRBJ1-2; D is unclear. The V gene's germline CDR1 is SGHNT and CDR2 YYREEE (reference sequence). V was cut by 0 bases and J by 0 bases, with 6 bases left in between. The CDR3 loop spans 14 amino acids. This CDR3 is CASSLATANYGYTF. CDR3 coding DNA: TGTGCCAGCAGCTTGGCCACAGCTAACTATGGCTACACCTTC. Full variable domain (missing parts from reference TRBV5-4 and TRBJ1-2): ETGVTQSPTHLIKTRGQQVTLRCSSQSGHNTVSWYQQALGQGPQFIFQYYREEENGRGNFPPRFSGLQFPNYSSELNVNALELDDSALYLCASSLATANYGYTFGSGTRLTVV.